This is a list of T cell receptor beta chains from one sample in a study of cytomegalovirus exposure and HLA in healthy donors. The assay was immunoSEQ multiplex PCR, and TCRdb's table has in-frame clones only and misses some. Counted here are 150,000 to 160,000 clones, around 68% occurring once; the ten biggest clones make up about 2%. Sequencing was performed on PBMCs. The source is a man between 25 and 39 years old in good health and CMV-seronegative. The CDR3 runs from the conserved cysteine through the conserved F or W. The order of the fields is D gene, J gene, V gene, clone size, CDR3 DNA, CDR3 protein. The D gene is left open where the match is weak. Expanded clones are given a class, and other clones once, few, many or no size at all.

d_call: TRBD1
j_call: TRBJ1-6
v_call: TRBV7-9
clone_size: .
cdr3_nt: TGTGCCAGCAGCCCTAGACAGGGGGAGGCTTCACCCCTCCACTTT
cdr3_aa: CASSPRQGEASPLHF

d_call: .
j_call: TRBJ2-7
v_call: TRBV7-7
clone_size: few
cdr3_nt: TGTGCTAGCAGCCCACGGCACGGCACAGACGAGCAGTACTTC
cdr3_aa: CASSPRHGTDEQYF

d_call: TRBD1
j_call: TRBJ2-1
v_call: TRBV6-7
clone_size: .
cdr3_nt: TGTGCCAGCAGGACAGGGGGCGCATTCAATGAGCAGTTCTTC
cdr3_aa: CASRTGGAFNEQFF

d_call: TRBD1
j_call: TRBJ1-1
v_call: TRBV7-9
clone_size: .
cdr3_nt: TGTGCCAGCAGCCCAACAGGGACAGGAGATGAAGCTTTCTTT
cdr3_aa: CASSPTGTGDEAFF

d_call: .
j_call: TRBJ2-4
v_call: TRBV5-1
clone_size: .
cdr3_nt: TGCGCCAGCAGCTGGCCGAGGGCCACGCGGTACTTC
cdr3_aa: CASSWPRATRYF

d_call: .
j_call: TRBJ1-4
v_call: TRBV19
clone_size: .
cdr3_nt: TGTGCCAGTAGTATACCAGCAACTAATGAAAAACTGTTTTTT
cdr3_aa: CASSIPATNEKLFF

d_call: TRBD1
j_call: TRBJ2-7
v_call: TRBV9
clone_size: .
cdr3_nt: TGTGCCAGCAGCGTAGACTACAGGGGGAAGGACTACGAGCAGTACTTC
cdr3_aa: CASSVDYRGKDYEQYF

d_call: .
j_call: TRBJ2-6
v_call: TRBV19
clone_size: .
cdr3_nt: TGTGCCAGTAAAGGCGGGGCTGGAGCCAACGTCCTGACTTTC
cdr3_aa: CASKGGAGANVLTF

d_call: .
j_call: TRBJ2-1
v_call: TRBV7-2
clone_size: .
cdr3_nt: TGTGCCAGCCTCCCCGGGCTAGCGCAGGCGGGTGAGCAGTTCTTC
cdr3_aa: CASLPGLAQAGEQFF

d_call: .
j_call: TRBJ1-6
v_call: TRBV27
clone_size: few
cdr3_nt: TGTGCCAGCAGTTTATCGGTGGACAGTTCGAGGGCTTCACCCCTCCACTTT
cdr3_aa: CASSLSVDSSRASPLHF

d_call: TRBD1
j_call: TRBJ1-1
v_call: TRBV2
clone_size: .
cdr3_nt: TGTGCCAGCACCGGACAGGGCGGGTCGAACACTGAAGCTTTCTTT
cdr3_aa: CASTGQGGSNTEAFF

d_call: TRBD1
j_call: TRBJ2-5
v_call: TRBV2
clone_size: .
cdr3_nt: TGTGCCAGCAGTTCCCGGGACAGGGGTGGGGAGACCCAGTACTTC
cdr3_aa: CASSSRDRGGETQYF

d_call: TRBD1
j_call: TRBJ1-5
v_call: TRBV6-6
clone_size: once
cdr3_nt: TGTGCCAGCAGGGCTGACAGGGGTGGCACTCAGCCCCAGCATTTT
cdr3_aa: CASRADRGGTQPQHF

d_call: TRBD2
j_call: TRBJ2-3
v_call: TRBV4-1
clone_size: .
cdr3_nt: TGCGCCAGCAGCCAAGGGCCCCAGCGGGGGGCTAAAGATACGCAGTATTTT
cdr3_aa: CASSQGPQRGAKDTQYF

d_call: TRBD2
j_call: TRBJ2-1
v_call: TRBV19
clone_size: once
cdr3_nt: TGTGCCAGTACCCTAAGACTAGCGGATAATGAGCAGTTCTTC
cdr3_aa: CASTLRLADNEQFF

d_call: .
j_call: TRBJ2-7
v_call: TRBV10-3
clone_size: .
cdr3_nt: TGTGCCATCAGGGACAGTGGGAACGAGCAGTACTTC
cdr3_aa: CAIRDSGNEQYF

d_call: .
j_call: TRBJ2-3
v_call: TRBV28
clone_size: .
cdr3_nt: TGTGCAGCCAGGGGGGCCGGGGCAGATACGCAGTATTTT
cdr3_aa: CAARGAGADTQYF

d_call: TRBD1
j_call: TRBJ1-3
v_call: TRBV29-1
clone_size: .
cdr3_nt: TGCAGCGCCAGGGGGTCTGGAAACACCATATATTTT
cdr3_aa: CSARGSGNTIYF

d_call: .
j_call: TRBJ1-1
v_call: TRBV5-1
clone_size: few
cdr3_nt: TGCGCCAGCAGCGTAGCCCAGGGGTCTGAAGCTTTCTTT
cdr3_aa: CASSVAQGSEAFF

d_call: TRBD1
j_call: TRBJ1-5
v_call: TRBV28
clone_size: .
cdr3_nt: TGTGCCAGCAGTTTAAGGGAACAGACAGGGGATCAGCCCCAGCATTTT
cdr3_aa: CASSLREQTGDQPQHF

d_call: TRBD2
j_call: TRBJ2-6
v_call: TRBV7-2
clone_size: .
cdr3_nt: TGTGCCAGCAGCTCGGGGGGGAGCGGGATCTCTGGGGCCAACGTCCTGACTTTC
cdr3_aa: CASSSGGSGISGANVLTF

d_call: .
j_call: TRBJ2-5
v_call: TRBV28
clone_size: .
cdr3_nt: TGTGCCAGCAGCCGGGGGTTTGAGACCCAGTACTTC
cdr3_aa: CASSRGFETQYF

d_call: TRBD2
j_call: TRBJ2-1
v_call: TRBV6-1
clone_size: .
cdr3_nt: TGTGCCAGCCTTGATAGCGGGGGTGTGAATGAGCAGTTCTTC
cdr3_aa: CASLDSGGVNEQFF

d_call: .
j_call: TRBJ2-7
v_call: TRBV6-1
clone_size: .
cdr3_nt: TGTGCCAGCAGTGATAACAGGTTCTCCTACGAGCAGTACTTC
cdr3_aa: CASSDNRFSYEQYF

d_call: .
j_call: TRBJ1-3
v_call: TRBV7-2
clone_size: .
cdr3_nt: TGTGCCAGCAGCTCGCGCTCTGGAAACACCATATATTTT
cdr3_aa: CASSSRSGNTIYF

d_call: TRBD1
j_call: TRBJ2-7
v_call: TRBV6-1
clone_size: .
cdr3_nt: TGTGCCAGCAGTGAGGGACAGTGGTACTCCTACGAGCAGTACTTC
cdr3_aa: CASSEGQWYSYEQYF

d_call: .
j_call: TRBJ2-6
v_call: TRBV28
clone_size: .
cdr3_nt: TGTGCCAGCAGTGCTCCGGGGGGCAGGGGAGTCTCTGGGGCCAACGTCCTGACTTTC
cdr3_aa: CASSAPGGRGVSGANVLTF

d_call: TRBD1
j_call: TRBJ2-5
v_call: TRBV5-1
clone_size: few
cdr3_nt: TGCGCCAGCAGCTTGGGACAGGGGGGACAAGAGACCCAGTACTTC
cdr3_aa: CASSLGQGGQETQYF

d_call: .
j_call: TRBJ2-1
v_call: TRBV11-1
clone_size: .
cdr3_nt: TGTGCCAGCAGCTTAGTTATTCGGAATGAGCAGTTCTTC
cdr3_aa: CASSLVIRNEQFF

d_call: TRBD1
j_call: TRBJ1-1
v_call: TRBV7-9
clone_size: .
cdr3_nt: TGTGCCAGCAGCTTTGGACAGGGGATGAACACTGAAGCTTTCTTT
cdr3_aa: CASSFGQGMNTEAFF

d_call: .
j_call: TRBJ2-3
v_call: TRBV5-1
clone_size: .
cdr3_nt: TGCGCCAGCAGCTCCCAGGGGAGACCTAGCACAGATACGCAGTATTTT
cdr3_aa: CASSSQGRPSTDTQYF

d_call: .
j_call: TRBJ2-6
v_call: TRBV6-4
clone_size: .
cdr3_nt: TGTGCCAGCAGTGAGGAGCCAGGGGCCAACGTCCTGACTTTC
cdr3_aa: CASSEEPGANVLTF

d_call: .
j_call: TRBJ1-6
v_call: TRBV27
clone_size: .
cdr3_nt: TGTGCCAGCAGTTCAGGGACAAGTAATTCACCCCTCCACTTT
cdr3_aa: CASSSGTSNSPLHF

d_call: TRBD1
j_call: TRBJ2-7
v_call: TRBV28
clone_size: .
cdr3_nt: TGTGCCAGCAGTCCAACTAGGACAGGGTCCAACGAGCAGTACTTC
cdr3_aa: CASSPTRTGSNEQYF

d_call: .
j_call: TRBJ2-5
v_call: TRBV28
clone_size: .
cdr3_nt: TGTGCCAGCAGCCAGGGTAGGCAAGAGACCCAGTACTTC
cdr3_aa: CASSQGRQETQYF

d_call: .
j_call: TRBJ2-7
v_call: TRBV20-1
clone_size: .
cdr3_nt: TGCAGTGTCGGGTGGGAGCAGTACTTC
cdr3_aa: CSVGWEQYF

d_call: .
j_call: TRBJ1-2
v_call: TRBV7-9
clone_size: once
cdr3_nt: TGTGCCAGCAGCTTAGCGGGGGCCCTCTATGGCTACACCTTC
cdr3_aa: CASSLAGALYGYTF

d_call: .
j_call: TRBJ2-5
v_call: TRBV5-6
clone_size: .
cdr3_nt: TGTGCCAGCAGCTTGATGTCTGAGACCCAGTACTTC
cdr3_aa: CASSLMSETQYF

d_call: .
j_call: TRBJ1-1
v_call: TRBV6-6
clone_size: .
cdr3_nt: TGTGCCAGCAGTTCAGTACAAGCTTTCTTT
cdr3_aa: CASSSVQAFF

d_call: TRBD1
j_call: TRBJ2-2
v_call: TRBV25-1
clone_size: .
cdr3_nt: TGTGCCAGCAGTGAATATTCGGGACAGGGTAACACCGGGGAGCTGTTTTTT
cdr3_aa: CASSEYSGQGNTGELFF

d_call: TRBD1
j_call: TRBJ1-5
v_call: TRBV10-3
clone_size: .
cdr3_nt: TGTGCCACGGGACAGGGGAATCAGCCCCAGCATTTT
cdr3_aa: CATGQGNQPQHF

d_call: .
j_call: TRBJ1-3
v_call: TRBV6-6
clone_size: .
cdr3_nt: TGTGCCAGCACACAGACAGTTGGAAACACCATATATTTT
cdr3_aa: CASTQTVGNTIYF

d_call: TRBD1
j_call: TRBJ2-7
v_call: TRBV18
clone_size: .
cdr3_nt: TGTGCCAGCTCACCATCCAGGGGGCGCTACGAGCAGTACTTC
cdr3_aa: CASSPSRGRYEQYF

d_call: .
j_call: TRBJ2-1
v_call: TRBV5-8
clone_size: .
cdr3_nt: TGTGCCAGCAGCCAAGACCCCGGGAATGAGCAGTTCTTC
cdr3_aa: CASSQDPGNEQFF

d_call: .
j_call: TRBJ1-5
v_call: TRBV10-3
clone_size: .
cdr3_nt: TGTGCCATCAGTGAAGCCGGGGGGAAAGATCAGCCCCAGCATTTT
cdr3_aa: CAISEAGGKDQPQHF

d_call: TRBD2
j_call: TRBJ2-2
v_call: TRBV10-3
clone_size: .
cdr3_nt: TGTGCCATCAGGGCGGGGGGGACCAACTCGAACACCGGGGAGCTGTTTTTT
cdr3_aa: CAIRAGGTNSNTGELFF

d_call: .
j_call: TRBJ1-6
v_call: TRBV2
clone_size: .
cdr3_nt: TGTGCCAGCAGTGAAAAGATGAGCTCACCCCTCCACTTT
cdr3_aa: CASSEKMSSPLHF

d_call: .
j_call: TRBJ2-5
v_call: TRBV25-1
clone_size: .
cdr3_nt: TGTGCCAGCAGTGATTCAAGGGGGGAGACCCAGTACTTC
cdr3_aa: CASSDSRGETQYF

d_call: .
j_call: TRBJ1-2
v_call: TRBV2
clone_size: .
cdr3_nt: TGTGCCAGCAGTGGGACAGTACTTAACTATGGCTACCCCTTC
cdr3_aa: CASSGTVLNYGYPF

d_call: TRBD2
j_call: TRBJ2-1
v_call: TRBV14
clone_size: .
cdr3_nt: TGTGCCAGCAGCCAATTTAGCGGGGCAAATGAGCAGTTCTTC
cdr3_aa: CASSQFSGANEQFF

d_call: .
j_call: TRBJ1-1
v_call: TRBV14
clone_size: .
cdr3_nt: TGTGCCAGCAGCCAGGTGGGGAGGACTGAAGCTTTCTTT
cdr3_aa: CASSQVGRTEAFF

d_call: TRBD1
j_call: TRBJ2-3
v_call: TRBV6-4
clone_size: .
cdr3_nt: TGTGCCAGCAGTGGGACAGGGACTAGCACAGATACGCAGTATTTT
cdr3_aa: CASSGTGTSTDTQYF